This T cell receptor beta chain was captured by sequencing in a study of cytomegalovirus exposure and HLA in healthy donors. Study summary: HLA-typed donors were the source of about 85 million unique TCRs, which an early data release held. Study-wide results and caveats: Earlier findings revealed that most TCR beta V segments proved productive either about 87% or about 30% of the time. Researchers reported in a later analysis that a missense DCLRE1C variant was tied to TCR beta V- and J-gene trimming.

This clone showed up just once. What it binds is not known. The PCR made use of 60 Vbeta and 13 Jbeta primers. Here immunoSEQ multiplex PCR was the method, and the copy in TCRdb shows in-frame clones only, minus some. The sample has about 130,000 clones, about four fifths seen once; the top ten hold approximately 3.6%. Germline-derived CDR1 and CDR2 are SEHNR and FQNEAQ (reference sequence). The junction had 6 bases not matched to a gene; V was cut back by 5 bases and J by 3 bases. CDR3 length equals 15 residues. The clonotype originates from a woman between 40 and 50 years old in good health and CMV-seropositive. The chain employs TRBV7-9 and TRBJ2-3, with 9 positions matching TRBD1. Input material: PBMCs. The DNA of the CDR3 is TGTGCCAGCAGCCCTAGGGACAGGGCAACAGATACGCAGTATTTT. Its translation: CASSPRDRATDTQYF. Complete variable domain (other parts from reference TRBV7-9 and TRBJ2-3): DTGVSQNPRHKITKRGQNVTFRCDPISEHNRLYWYRQTLGQGPEFLTYFQNEAQLEKSRLLSDRFSAERPKGSFSTLEIQRTEQGDSAMYLCASSPRDRATDTQYFGPGTRLTVL.